The entry that follows covers one TCR beta chain sequence. Its antigen is unknown. No clone much larger than this one lies a single base away; base qualities are absent. High-throughput TCR beta sequencing profiled peripheral blood CD8+ and CD4+ T cells from healthy donors, Susac syndrome patients and multiple sclerosis patients. Healthy donors were included as age- and sex-matched controls. CD8+ TEMRA cells were enriched by FACS, while bulk CD8+ and CD4+ T cells were purified by magnetic negative isolation. Blood was drawn into EDTA tubes, processed within 24 hours, and PBMCs were isolated by density gradient centrifugation. PBMCs destined for TCR sequencing were cryopreserved in liquid nitrogen and later thawed in a 37 °C water bath. Purity of sorted or isolated CD4+, CD8+ and CD8+ TEMRA cells was at least 90%. The CDR3 runs 17 residues from the cysteine to the phenylalanine. Of the read, only the CDR3 DNA is kept; its 51 bases are in frame from base 1. CDR1 SQVTM and CDR2 ANQGSEA are derived from the germline V gene. V ends up 5 bases short and J 0 bases short, with an unmatched junction base count of 14.

The data are from a study of CD8 T cells in Susac syndrome (dated by TCRdb to between 2018 and 2021). Notes on the research overall: Whether CD8+ T cell activation and differentiation in Susac syndrome was antigen driven was tested using repertoire sequencing. Beyond this particular receptor, the publication reports: The number of individuals in the TCR sequencing and HLA analysis was acknowledged as relatively small.

RNA was extracted with the RNeasy kit and roughly 0.45 to 1 ug was reverse transcribed using random hexamers. TCR beta CDR3 regions were amplified with the immunoSEQ multiplex PCR assay covering 54 Vbeta and 13 Jbeta segments. To correct PCR amplification bias, a synthetic template baseline was used for both primer optimization and computational correction. From the authors' description of their analysis: Reads were assigned to V, D and J genes according to IMGT and analyzed in immunoSEQ Analyzer, with only productive sequences retained. To calculate clonality, Shannon entropy was normalized by log2 of the number of productive unique sequences and then subtracted from one. For each patient and control, public and private clones were evaluated among the 100 most prevalent clones. Susac-specific clones were defined as absent from healthy and MS cohorts, around 980 published viral clones and other ImmuneACCESS disease sequences. The public reads were run again by TCRdb, first through fastp at Q25 and then through MiXCR, and only productive beta chains were kept. Each CDR3 protein gets just one entry, which takes the most common genes and DNA from the rows behind it. None of the V and J calls come from the authors' own analysis; TCRdb made them. The sample records 110,000 or so distinct CDR3 sequences, around 97% of which are singletons. The ten largest make up about 0.1% of the sample.

Sequencing was performed on CD4+ T cells from PBMCs. This clonotype was obtained from a human donor in good health. The sequence joins TRBV29-1 to TRBJ1-1, with 8 bases in between that match TRBD1. At the DNA level, the sequence is TGCAGCGTTCCGAATTCGAGGACAGGGATCATGAACACTGAAGCTTTCTTT. The encoded protein is CSVPNSRTGIMNTEAFF. With the portions outside the CDR3 filled from the reference TRBV29-1 and TRBJ1-1 genes, the complete variable region becomes SAVISQKPSRDICQRGTSLTIQCQVDSQVTMMFWYRQQPGQSLTLIATANQGSEATYESGFVIDKFPISRPNLTFSTLTVSNMSPEDSSIYLCSVPNSRTGIMNTEAFFGQGTRLTVV.